This T cell receptor (beta chain) was identified in a study of blood T cells in healthy people across ages. There are 20 residues in the CDR3. CDR1 is MNHEY and CDR2 is SVGEGT in the germline V gene. V dropped 2 bases and J dropped 4; count of bases not matched to a gene: 20. The authors ran a second PCR of about 6 to 12 cycles using a sample-barcoded 5' primer and a J-beta primer mix. Each CDR3 protein gets one entry after TCRdb re-called the 5' RACE reads with MiXCR. The table includes around 790,000 distinct CDR3 sequences, more than 40% detected once. The specimen was blood. The genes are TRBV6-2 or TRBV6-3 and TRBJ2-7, with 10 bases identical to TRBD1. The sequence derives from a man in his 60s in good health. The CDR3 bases are TGTGCCAGCAGTTACCCAGATTACCAGGGAGACAGGGGGCGAAAGTACGAGCAGTACTTC. This codes for CASSYPDYQGDRGRKYEQYF.